These 5 T cell receptor beta chains share one sample of origin, sequenced in a study of blood T cells in healthy people across ages. It was with a sample-barcoded 5' primer and a J-beta primer mix that a second PCR of about 6 to 11 cycles was run. TCRdb called the 5' RACE reads again in MiXCR, with one record for every CDR3 protein. The profile shows approximately 1.5 million distinct CDR3 sequences, about 31% of them singletons. Specimen: blood. The receptor set was obtained from a woman aged 25 to 39 in good health.

This rearrangement joins TRBV6-5 to TRBJ2-3; maybe TRBD2 (7 bases). Deletions cut 2 bases from V and 2 bases from J, with 8 bases between. CDR1 is MNHEY, CDR2 SVGAGI, per germline. The CDR3 totals 14 residues. This chain's CDR3 is CASSYRGATDTQYF. The CDR3 DNA reads as TGTGCCAGCAGTTACCGGGGGGCCACAGATACGCAGTATTTT.

This clonotype was seen at least ten times. The chain is built from TRBV29-1 and TRBJ1-2, with D possibly being TRBD1 (5 bases). CDR3 size: 10 residues. From germline, CDR1 is SQVTM and CDR2 ANQGSEA. V was trimmed by 7 bases and J by 4 bases, leaving 7 bases between them. CDR3 sequence: CSDDSYGYTF. The CDR3 nucleotides are TGCAGCGATGACAGCTATGGCTACACCTTC.

This clonotype was recorded at least ten times. The chain carries TRBV5-5 and TRBJ2-7, with 10 bases lining up with TRBD2. Trimming cost V 4 bases and J 6 bases; bases outside gene matches: 19. The CDR3 has 18 amino acids. CDR1 is SGHKS, CDR2 YYEKEE, per germline (reference sequence). As DNA, the CDR3 is TGTGCCAGCAGCGCTTGCCCCACTAGCGGGACTCTCGTTTGCGAGCAGTACTTC. Protein: CASSACPTSGTLVCEQYF.

The V call is TRBV30, the J call TRBJ2-7; 8 positions match TRBD2. Trimming removed 6 bases from V and 0 bases from J; junction bases left unmatched: 4. Germline assignment: CDR1 GTSNPN and CDR2 SVGIG (reference sequence). The CDR3 runs to 13 residues. CDR3 sequence reads: CACGGDPSYEQYF. DNA of the CDR3: TGTGCCTGCGGGGGGGACCCCTCCTACGAGCAGTACTTC.

This clonotype was seen a few times. The chain carries TRBV27 and TRBJ2-1; D assignment may be TRBD1 or TRBD2 (5 bases each). The V end lost 6 bases, the J end lost 9 bases, and 9 bases lay between the germline ends. Germline-derived CDR1 and CDR2 are MNHEY and SMNVEV (reference sequence). CDR3 length: 11 residues. This CDR3 reads CASRRGPEQFF. CDR3 nucleotides: TGTGCCAGCAGACGGGGCCCTGAGCAGTTCTTC.